The present T cell receptor (beta chain) was sequenced within a study of human T cells and chemical hapten exposure. For the study at large: Per-sample TCR yields varied mainly from small pooled library volume differences.

Germline V gene lookup returns CDR1 DFQATT and CDR2 SNEGSKA (reference sequence). The trim removed 0 bases at V and 5 bases at J, leaving 8 bases unmatched. This CDR3 region has 16 residues. In the library, unique molecular identifiers were attached to individual cDNA molecules. Per the authors' pipeline: Per-sample TCR counts ranged from about 23,224 to 690,600, median 95,638. TCRdb reprocessed the 5' RACE reads with MiXCR, giving one entry per CDR3 protein. It is TCRdb's table, rather than the study itself, that gives the V and J calls and clone size. The sample consists of around 82,000 distinct CDR3 sequences, about 8.4% of them appearing once. Study results and caveats: The number of TCRs above 1 in 1000 frequency did not change after DPC sensitization.

In its sample, this clonotype was seen many times. Its target is unknown. Unfractionated whole blood served as the source for total RNA extraction. The receptor was isolated from a male donor in good health. The chain employs TRBV20-1 and TRBJ2-1; 9 bases agree with TRBD2. The CDR3 region has the DNA TGCAGTGCTAGAGATTCCCTGCGGGGGGGAAACAATGAGCAGTTCTTC. This translates into CSARDSLRGGNNEQFF.